The 11 T cell receptor beta chains listed next were all sequenced from one sample in a study of T-cell memory formation after mild COVID-19. TCRdb recomputed calls from the 5' RACE reads with MiXCR, one row per CDR3 protein. The sample contains 500,000 to 650,000 distinct CDR3 sequences, less than 25% of which appear only once. Source material: PBMCs or a T cell subset sorted from them (not recorded which). These receptors all come from an adult woman who had mild COVID-19 (a few samples of this study predate the infection). Cell type and time point are not known.

This clonotype was seen a few times. The chain carries TRBV20-1 and TRBJ2-7; a possible D gene is TRBD1 (5 bases). This CDR3 has 11 amino acids. Germline CDR1 reads DFQATT; CDR2 reads SNEGSKA (reference sequence). V lost 5 bases and J 2 bases, leaving 7 bases between the germline ends. The CDR3 sequence: CSAPDTYEQYF. The CDR3 DNA reads as TGCAGTGCTCCGGACACCTACGAGCAGTACTTC.

The V gene is TRBV6-2 or TRBV6-3, the J gene TRBJ2-5, with 8 bases fitting TRBD1. This CDR3 is built from 13 residues. Germline trimming cut 8 bases from V and 1 base from J; bases unmatched to any gene: 3. The germline gives CDR1 MNHEY, CDR2 SVGEGT. This CDR3 is CASRTGFQETQYF. CDR3 in DNA: TGTGCCAGCCGGACAGGGTTCCAAGAGACCCAGTACTTC.

This clonotype was found a few times. The CDR3 nucleotides are TGTGCCAGCAGCTGGGGAACTAATGAAAAACTGTTTTTT. Residues: CASSWGTNEKLFF. The chain joins TRBV7-2 to TRBJ1-4; D call uncertain. Between the trimmed V and J ends, which lost 4 bases and 1 base, there was a span of 4 bases. The CDR3 totals 13 residues. Germline CDR1 is SGHTA and CDR2 is FQGNSA.

Only a few counts were recorded for this clonotype. The CDR3, as DNA: TGTGCCAGCAGCGGTCCGAGAGATACGCAGTATTTT. It is translated as CASSGPRDTQYF. The V gene is TRBV2, the J gene TRBJ2-3; D not certain. Germline V gene sequence: CDR1 SNHLY, CDR2 FYNNEI. The length of the CDR3 is 12 residues. Trimming stripped 6 bases from V and 5 bases from J, with 9 bases between.

The rearrangement uses TRBV5-3 and TRBJ2-1; 12 bases are a match to TRBD1. TRBV5-3 is an ORF, and what it does is uncertain. Trimming took 4 bases from V and 7 from J; bases not matched to a gene: 6. The CDR3 consists of 15 residues. CDR3 sequence reads: CARSAGDRGLNEQFF. As DNA, the CDR3 is TGTGCCAGAAGCGCCGGGGACAGGGGGCTTAATGAGCAGTTCTTC.

The V gene is TRBV6-2 or TRBV6-3, the J gene TRBJ1-2; 8 bases are a match to TRBD1. Trimming at V came to 6 bases and at J to 0 bases, leaving 12 bases not matched to a gene. The CDR3 extends over 17 amino acids. The V gene's germline CDR1 is MNHEY and CDR2 SVGEGT. The CDR3 sequence is CASSTGQGAPANYGYTF. Written as DNA, the CDR3 is TGTGCCAGCAGCACAGGACAGGGAGCTCCCGCTAACTATGGCTACACCTTC.

This clonotype was found a few times. V and J are TRBV4-3 and TRBJ2-1; TRBD2 aligns across 11 bases. Trimming took 0 bases from V and 5 from J; bases not matched to a gene: 9. The CDR3 is made up of 18 amino acids. Germline V gene data show CDR1 as LGHNA and CDR2 as YSLEER. For the CDR3, the DNA is TGCGCCAGCAGCCAAGATCGACCGGGACTAGCGGTCAACAATGAGCAGTTCTTC. It encodes CASSQDRPGLAVNNEQFF.

This clonotype was seen a few times. V usage is TRBV6-2 or TRBV6-3 and J usage is TRBJ1-6; D is possibly TRBD1 (5 bases). V lost 6 bases and J lost 5, with 11 bases in between. From germline, CDR1 is MNHEY and CDR2 SVGEGT. CDR3 length: 14 residues. As DNA, the CDR3 is TGTGCCAGCAGAGCCGGGACGGATAATTCACCCCTCCACTTT. Its protein is CASRAGTDNSPLHF.

This chain uses TRBV25-1 with TRBJ2-7; 9 nucleotides line up with TRBD2. This CDR3 spans 16 amino acids. CDR1 MGHDK and CDR2 SYGVNS come from the germline V gene. Unmatched junction bases numbered 8, after V lost 1 base and J lost 4 bases. The CDR3 sequence is CASSEFPGTSYYEQYF. The CDR3 region has the DNA TGTGCCAGCAGTGAATTCCCCGGGACTAGCTATTACGAGCAGTACTTC.

This chain connects TRBV15 to TRBJ2-1; D is ambiguous. Trimming pared 5 bases from V and 5 bases from J, leaving 4 bases between. Germline assignment: CDR1 LNHNV and CDR2 YYDKDF (reference sequence). The CDR3 contains 11 residues. The CDR3 bases are TGTGCCACCAGCGCTGACAATGAGCAGTTCTTC. Translating gives CATSADNEQFF.

This clonotype was observed a handful of times. The J gene is TRBJ2-4, the V gene TRBV6-5; 7 bases align to TRBD2. Germline V lookup: CDR1 MNHEY, CDR2 SVGAGI. Losses at the gene ends were 6 bases for V and 6 bases for J; bases not matched to a gene: 14. CDR3 length: 16 residues. The CDR3 bases are TGTGCCAGCAGCTCGACGTCGGGAGGTTCGTTAAACATTCAGTACTTC. It specifies CASSSTSGGSLNIQYF.